Following are 12 T cell receptor beta chains from one sample sequenced in a study of blood T cell repertoires in COVID-19. Measured with immunoSEQ multiplex PCR; TCRdb has only the in-frame clones, and not every one. The repertoire holds 430,000 or so clones, with about 88% as singletons. The sequencing sample was made of PBMCs or T cells enriched from blood (not recorded which). The receptors shown here come from a woman younger than 30 who had been exposed to COVID-19.

The chain carries TRBV9 and TRBJ2-7; TRBD2 matches at 14 bases. J gave up 3 bases and V 4 bases, and 3 bases lay outside the gene matches. The germline V gene has CDR1 SGDLS and CDR2 YYNGEE. The CDR3 is 15 amino acids. CDR3 residues: CASSPGTSGGYEQYF. CDR3 coding DNA: TGTGCCAGCAGCCCCGGGACTAGCGGGGGCTACGAGCAGTACTTC.

The chain couples TRBV28 to TRBJ2-3, with D possibly TRBD1 on 6 matching bases. Germline values: CDR1 MDHEN, CDR2 SYDVKM. This CDR3 is 14 amino acids long. V was pared by 3 bases and J by 9 bases, with 16 bases between. CDR3 in DNA: TGTGCCAGCAGTTTGTCAGGGGTCTGGGCAACGCAGTATTTT. This translates into CASSLSGVWATQYF.

This clone has only a few counts. The J gene is TRBJ1-2, the V gene TRBV24-1, with 7 bases lining up with TRBD1. CDR3 size: 13 residues. V lost 7 bases, J lost 8 bases, and 9 bases stayed unmatched. Germline CDR1 KGHDR, CDR2 SFDVKD. CDR3 loop: CATRPEGAMGYTF. The CDR3 bases are TGTGCCACCAGACCAGAGGGGGCGATGGGCTACACCTTC.

J is TRBJ1-2 and V is TRBV9; TRBD1 agrees at 9 bases. The junction had 3 bases not matched to a gene; V was cut back by 2 bases and J by 1 base. Germline-derived CDR1 and CDR2 are SGDLS and YYNGEE. The CDR3 sequence is 15 residues long. CDR3 amino acids: CASSVLGQGNYGYTF. The CDR3 DNA is TGTGCCAGCAGCGTCCTGGGACAGGGTAACTATGGCTACACCTTC.

The chain has TRBV2 and TRBJ2-7, with 7 bases matching TRBD1. The CDR3 totals 14 residues. In germline, CDR1 is SNHLY, CDR2 FYNNEI. With V trimmed by 8 bases and J by 4 bases, 11 bases remained unmatched. CDR3 loop: CASGRGDRVYEQYF. CDR3 nucleotides: TGTGCCAGCGGCAGGGGAGACAGGGTTTACGAGCAGTACTTC.

The chain combines TRBV28 with TRBJ2-4, with no clear D. The CDR3 extends over 11 amino acids. The germline V gene encodes CDR1 MDHEN and CDR2 SYDVKM. The V and J ends lost 3 bases and 8 bases respectively, with 5 bases between them. CDR3 coding DNA: TGTGCCAGCAGTTTGAGAGACATTCAGTACTTC. Translating it yields CASSLRDIQYF.

The chain couples TRBV28 to TRBJ2-5; 10 nucleotides match TRBD1. CDR3 size: 16 residues. With V trimmed by 5 bases and J by 0 bases, 6 bases remained unmatched. Germline assignment: CDR1 MDHEN and CDR2 SYDVKM. Here the CDR3 DNA reads TGTGCCAGCAGTCCGCCCGGGACAGGGGACCAAGAGACCCAGTACTTC. The encoded protein is CASSPPGTGDQETQYF.

The chain recombines TRBV11-2 with TRBJ1-4; TRBD1 matches at 8 bases. Trimming removed 5 bases from V and 7 bases from J; junction bases left unmatched: 6. The CDR3 length is 14 residues. Germline values: CDR1 SGHAT, CDR2 FQNNGV. CDR3 nucleotides: TGTGCCAGCAGCCCAATTACAGGGGGTGAAAAACTGTTTTTT. It is translated as CASSPITGGEKLFF.

The chain couples TRBV11-2 to TRBJ2-7; 8 nucleotides agree with TRBD1. Germline V gene lookup returns CDR1 SGHAT and CDR2 FQNNGV. The CDR3 consists of 15 residues. The V segment lost 4 bases and the J segment 7 bases; nucleotides outside the gene matches: 12. Written as DNA, the CDR3 is TGTGCCAGCAGCTCCTACTCCGGGACAGGAGGAGAGCAGTACTTC. Encoded protein: CASSSYSGTGGEQYF.

V usage is TRBV4-1 and J usage is TRBJ1-1; D is unresolved. The V end was cut by 3 bases, the J end by 0 bases, with 5 bases between. The CDR3 loop spans 13 amino acids. Germline lookup yields CDR1 MGHRA and CDR2 YSYEKL. The CDR3 loop reads CASSHVLNTEAFF. The CDR3, as DNA: TGCGCCAGCAGCCATGTCTTGAACACTGAAGCTTTCTTT.

The rearrangement uses TRBV19 and TRBJ2-3; TRBD2 matches 11 bases. CDR1 is LNHDA and CDR2 is SQIVND in the germline V gene (reference sequence). V trimming: 7 bases; J trimming: 0 bases; junction bases outside the gene matches: 6. This CDR3 has 16 residues. The CDR3 is CASTSGGHTSTDTQYF. DNA for the CDR3: TGTGCCAGTACTAGCGGGGGGCATACTAGCACAGATACGCAGTATTTT.

The genes are TRBV27 and TRBJ2-7; D is unclear. The CDR3 is 13 amino acids. Trimming cost V 3 bases and J 2 bases, with 8 bases left between them. Germline CDR1 is MNHEY and CDR2 is SMNVEV (reference sequence). The DNA for the CDR3 is TGTGCCAGCAGTTTTTTCCCGGCCTACGAGCAGTACTTC. Protein product: CASSFFPAYEQYF.